Listed below are T cell receptor beta chains from one sample, sequenced in a study of T cells expressing NK-cell markers. TCRdb re-called the 5' RACE reads; one entry per CDR3 protein, DNA not given. The sample includes some 460,000 distinct CDR3 sequences. Sequencing input: blood T cells: a sorted CD56 or NKG2C T cell subset, CD4+ or CD8+ T cells, or bulk PBMC T cells (not recorded which). The receptors shown here come from a woman aged 50 to 60 in good health. Both conserved end residues are part of each CDR3.

J gene | V gene | CDR3 protein
TRBJ2-7 | TRBV6-2/TRBV6-3 | CASRTSGRKYEQYF
TRBJ2-1 | TRBV5-1 | CASSLVSTHEQFF
TRBJ1-6 | TRBV9 | CASSADSFPPLHF
TRBJ1-2 | TRBV12-3/TRBV12-4 | CASSFTGGRTNYGYTF
TRBJ2-1 | TRBV19 | CASTPIGASSYNEQFF
TRBJ2-1 | TRBV9 | CASSFRANNEQFF
TRBJ2-1 | TRBV12-3/TRBV12-4 | CASSRTGENEQFF
TRBJ2-7 | TRBV12-5 | CASGLTGDEQYF
TRBJ2-1 | TRBV5-5 | CASSRAGQGNNEQFF
TRBJ2-3 | TRBV7-9 | CASSSRVAGPEGDTQYF
TRBJ2-5 | TRBV27 | CASSSASRYQETQYF
TRBJ1-4 | TRBV18 | CASSPRTGESEKLFF
TRBJ1-2 | TRBV9 | CASSVGARGYTF
TRBJ1-5 | TRBV12-3/TRBV12-4 | CASSWTGRSNQPQHF
TRBJ1-1 | TRBV25-1 | CASSEWGGNTEAFF
TRBJ2-2 | TRBV2 | CASTPGLAGELFF
TRBJ2-2 | TRBV12-3/TRBV12-4 | CASSWGDTGELFF
TRBJ2-7 | TRBV15 | CATSRDLRLAGYEQYF
TRBJ2-2 | TRBV12-3/TRBV12-4 | CASSPGQGAPGELFF
TRBJ2-2 | TRBV7-7 | CASSMAGQGSGELFF
TRBJ2-6 | TRBV12-3/TRBV12-4 | CASSPSSGGAAGANVLTF
TRBJ2-3 | TRBV20-1 | CSAPVAGPDTQYF
TRBJ2-2 | TRBV20-1 | CSASSGVGGELFF
TRBJ1-1 | TRBV6-5 | CASRYEGGRTEAFF
TRBJ2-1 | TRBV2 | CASRTPLAGSYNEQFF
TRBJ2-1 | TRBV5-1 | CASSSASDPGGNEQFF
TRBJ2-5 | TRBV12-5 | CASGLSSRTDQETQYF
TRBJ2-2 | TRBV10-3 | CAISRQDFINTGELFF
TRBJ1-1 | TRBV29-1 | CSVSQKNTEAFF
TRBJ2-5 | TRBV12-3/TRBV12-4 | CASRPRKDRWGTQYF
TRBJ2-1 | TRBV4-1 | CASSGLAGPYNEQFF
TRBJ1-5 | TRBV12-3/TRBV12-4 | CASNLDASNQPQHF
TRBJ1-6 | TRBV29-1 | CSAPGLENSPLHF
TRBJ2-3 | TRBV11-2 | CASSSLTSGSTDTQYF
TRBJ2-2 | TRBV20-1 | CSAVRPGRDTGELFF
TRBJ1-4 | TRBV10-3 | CAISAGGYEKLFF
TRBJ1-5 | TRBV12-3/TRBV12-4 | CASSTLGGLGQPQHF
TRBJ2-1 | TRBV5-1 | CASSPGFILSSYNEQFF
TRBJ2-1 | TRBV3-1 | CASSRGLAEQFF
TRBJ2-5 | TRBV5-1 | CASSFSAGGLQETQYF
TRBJ2-1 | TRBV20-1 | CSASVTLGLSEQFF
TRBJ2-2 | TRBV20-1 | CSARFSGGGELFF
TRBJ2-2 | TRBV10-1 | CASREAGLTGELFF
TRBJ2-2 | TRBV20-1 | CSASSAGSDTGELFF
TRBJ2-1 | TRBV7-9 | CASSFGRALYNEQFF
TRBJ2-7 | TRBV11-2 | CATAPGTRRSEQYF
TRBJ2-1 | TRBV7-2 | CASSPRRGPYNEQFF
TRBJ2-1 | TRBV5-1 | CASSLVEVWSSEQFF